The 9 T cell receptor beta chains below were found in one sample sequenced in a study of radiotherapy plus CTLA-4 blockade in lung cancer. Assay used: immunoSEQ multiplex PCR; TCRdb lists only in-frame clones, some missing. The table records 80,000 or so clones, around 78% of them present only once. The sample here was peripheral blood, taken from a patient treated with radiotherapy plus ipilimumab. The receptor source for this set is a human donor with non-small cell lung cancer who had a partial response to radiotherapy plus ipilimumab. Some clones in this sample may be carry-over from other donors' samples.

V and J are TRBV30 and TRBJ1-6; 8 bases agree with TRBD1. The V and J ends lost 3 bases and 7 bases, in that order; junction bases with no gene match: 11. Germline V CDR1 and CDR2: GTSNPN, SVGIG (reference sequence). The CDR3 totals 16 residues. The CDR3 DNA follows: TGTGCCTGGAGCCTACAGGGGGAACCCGGGAATTCACCCCTCCACTTT. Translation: CAWSLQGEPGNSPLHF.

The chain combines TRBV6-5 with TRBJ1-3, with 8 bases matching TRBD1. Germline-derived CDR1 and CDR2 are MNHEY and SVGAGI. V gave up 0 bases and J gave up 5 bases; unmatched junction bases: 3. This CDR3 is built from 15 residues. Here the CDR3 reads CASSYSNRGRNTIYF. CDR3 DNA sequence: TGTGCCAGCAGTTACTCGAACAGGGGGAGAAACACCATATATTTT.

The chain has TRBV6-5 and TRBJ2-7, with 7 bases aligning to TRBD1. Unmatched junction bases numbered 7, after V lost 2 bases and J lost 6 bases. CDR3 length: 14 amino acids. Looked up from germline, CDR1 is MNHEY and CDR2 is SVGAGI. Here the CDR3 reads CASSYVRGLGEQYF. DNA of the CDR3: TGTGCCAGCAGTTACGTTAGGGGGCTTGGCGAGCAGTACTTC.

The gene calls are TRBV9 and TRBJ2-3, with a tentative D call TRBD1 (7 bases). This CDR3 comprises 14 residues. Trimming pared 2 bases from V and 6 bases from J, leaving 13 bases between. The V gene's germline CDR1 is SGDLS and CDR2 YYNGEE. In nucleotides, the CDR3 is TGTGCCAGCAGCGTCACCCCAGGGGGGGATACGCAGTATTTT. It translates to CASSVTPGGDTQYF.

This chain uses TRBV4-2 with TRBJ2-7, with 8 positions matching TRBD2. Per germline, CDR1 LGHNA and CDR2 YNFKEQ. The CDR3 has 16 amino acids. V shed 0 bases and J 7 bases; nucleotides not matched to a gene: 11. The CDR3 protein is CASSQDYGRGSGEQYF. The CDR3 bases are TGTGCCAGCAGCCAAGATTACGGGAGGGGCAGTGGAGAGCAGTACTTC.

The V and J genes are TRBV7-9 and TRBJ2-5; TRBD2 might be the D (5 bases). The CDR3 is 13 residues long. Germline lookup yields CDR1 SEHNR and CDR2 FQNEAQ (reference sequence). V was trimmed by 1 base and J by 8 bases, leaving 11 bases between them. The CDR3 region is CASSLVEGSTQYF. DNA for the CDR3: TGTGCCAGCAGCTTAGTTGAGGGTTCCACCCAGTACTTC.

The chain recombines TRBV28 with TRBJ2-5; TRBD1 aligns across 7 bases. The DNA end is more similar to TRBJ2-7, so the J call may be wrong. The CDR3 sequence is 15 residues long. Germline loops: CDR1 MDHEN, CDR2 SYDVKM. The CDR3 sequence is CASSLQQGPAYEQYF. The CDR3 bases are TGTGCCAGCAGTTTACAACAGGGGCCAGCTTACGAGCAGTACTTC.

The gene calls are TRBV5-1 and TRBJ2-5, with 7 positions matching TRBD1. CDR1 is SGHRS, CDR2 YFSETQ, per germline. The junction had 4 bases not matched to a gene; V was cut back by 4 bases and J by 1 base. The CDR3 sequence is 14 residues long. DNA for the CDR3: TGCGCCAGCAGCCGGGACAGCTCCCAAGAGACCCAGTACTTC. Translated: CASSRDSSQETQYF.

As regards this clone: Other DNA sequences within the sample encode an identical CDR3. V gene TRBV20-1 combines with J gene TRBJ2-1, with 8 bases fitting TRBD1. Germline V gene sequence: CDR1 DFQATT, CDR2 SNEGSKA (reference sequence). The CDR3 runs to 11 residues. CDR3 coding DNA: TGCAGGACAGGGGCATCCGACGAGCAGTTCTTC. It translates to CRTGASDEQFF.